The clone carrying this T cell receptor beta chain was counted ten times or more. The data belong to a study of regulatory T cells in long-lasting Graves disease. Arm-PCR of CDR3 regions with iRepertoire HTBI primers generated TCR beta libraries. MiXCR, run by TCRdb on the multiplex PCR reads, gives a single entry per CDR3 protein. The sample lists about 220,000 distinct CDR3 sequences; approximately 19% were seen once. This sample's time point: newly diagnosed GD, antithyroid drugs for less than 3 months. PBMC-derived RNA was used for the TCR library. The CDR3 sequence is 12 residues long. V lost 5 bases, J lost 8 bases, and 9 bases lay in between. The same data also contributed to another study, on T cells in Graves' hyperthyroidism and ophthalmopathy.

The sample here was peripheral blood mononuclear cells (PBMCs), taken at new diagnosis, from a patient treated with antithyroid drugs. This receptor was identified in a woman in her twenties or thirties with Graves disease. The chain recombines TRBV12-3 or TRBV12-4 with TRBJ1-4; no reliable D call. CDR3 nucleotides: TGTGCCAGCAGTGTCGGTAGGGAAAAACTGTTTTTT. It codes for CASSVGREKLFF.